This is a list of T cell receptor beta chains from one sample in a study of cytomegalovirus exposure and HLA in healthy donors. Generated by immunoSEQ multiplex PCR, the TCRdb table keeps only in-frame clones and is missing some. The sample yields 150,000 to 200,000 clones, approximately 71% seen once. Sequenced input: PBMCs. These receptors were taken from a girl aged 5 to 17 in good health and CMV-seronegative. Each CDR3 is given with its conserved first and last residue. Fields, in order: J gene, V gene, clone size, CDR3 protein. Expanded clones get a size class; other rows say once, few or many, or leave the size out.

TRBJ1-1	TRBV6-1	few	CASSMTWKNTEAFF
TRBJ2-2	TRBV29-1	.	CSVVPPGHNTGELFF
TRBJ2-7	TRBV30	.	CAWTPRGDRGPYEQYF
TRBJ1-3	TRBV10-3	.	CAIMTGGNTIYF
.	TRBV5-6	few	CASSLGLPVYEQYF
TRBJ2-7	TRBV25-1	.	CASSNERGYEQYF
TRBJ1-5	TRBV27	.	CASSLSSLGTQPQHF
TRBJ2-7	TRBV6-5	few	CASSYSGQGEYEQYF
TRBJ2-3	TRBV18	.	CASSSGIDTQYF
TRBJ2-7	TRBV2	.	CASTPQGSLYEQYF
TRBJ2-4	TRBV9	.	CASNTLAGGALAKNIQYF
TRBJ2-1	TRBV7-3	once	CASSWGQGGNEQFF
TRBJ2-3	TRBV6-5	few	CASRKPGQGKYTQYF
TRBJ1-2	TRBV5-1	.	CASRGAGASLNYGYTF
TRBJ2-7	TRBV21-1	.	CASSLRDRVGYEQYF
TRBJ2-3	TRBV11-3	.	CASGPEEGGTDTQYF
TRBJ2-5	TRBV18	.	CASSITYDQETQYF
TRBJ1-1	TRBV28	.	CASSLTGVNTEAFF
TRBJ2-7	TRBV6-6	.	CASSPRTTSSSYEQYF
TRBJ2-1	TRBV29-1	.	CSVEVQAYNEQFF
TRBJ1-2	TRBV2	.	CASSETGGGYGYTF
TRBJ2-1	TRBV9	.	CASGSSGGDSSYNEQFF
TRBJ2-7	TRBV10-3	.	CAISPTGEGSEQYF
TRBJ2-7	TRBV4-1	.	CASSQVDRGPYEQYF
TRBJ2-1	TRBV4-1	.	CASSGGIAGGLDNEQFF
TRBJ1-1	TRBV18	few	CASSLGDRAATEAFF
TRBJ2-3	TRBV27	.	CASSFLSADTQYF
TRBJ1-2	TRBV6-6	.	CASSTGLFGYTF
TRBJ1-5	TRBV19	.	CASAGQGDQPQHF
TRBJ2-5	TRBV11-2	.	CASSVQREQETQYF
TRBJ1-3	TRBV10-3	.	CAISEPGQGAGNTIYF
TRBJ1-3	TRBV9	once	CASSVEGASGNTIYF
TRBJ1-1	TRBV27	.	CASSLTGVNTEAFF
TRBJ1-1	TRBV2	.	CASSDRGPGTEAFF
TRBJ1-6	TRBV15	.	CATSREQGESPLHF
TRBJ1-1	TRBV29-1	.	CSAGTGGPGTEAFF
TRBJ2-1	TRBV15	.	CATSRESGSYNEQFF
TRBJ1-2	TRBV19	.	CASNARDSYGYTF
TRBJ2-7	TRBV30	.	CAWSGQGSFYEQYF
TRBJ2-1	TRBV4-1	.	CASSQVTMTSGGSNEQFF
TRBJ1-2	TRBV6-5	.	CASSYIERHGYTF
TRBJ1-2	TRBV29-1	.	CSVEDRSSGYTF
TRBJ1-4	TRBV5-3	.	CARSSRSTGCGRGEKLFF
TRBJ1-4	TRBV19	.	CASSSITIRDEKLFF
TRBJ2-6	TRBV10-3	few	CAISLLAGESSGANVLTF
TRBJ1-2	TRBV7-2	.	CASTPSVGRGYTF
TRBJ1-2	TRBV7-8	.	CASSLAGQGYGYTF
TRBJ1-4	TRBV5-1	few	CASRQQGGEEKLFF
TRBJ1-2	TRBV5-1	.	CASSLTGTANYGYTF
TRBJ1-2	TRBV27	.	CASSQLGQGAVNGYTF
TRBJ1-1	TRBV28	.	CASSPAGTEAEAFF
TRBJ2-7	TRBV6-1	.	CASSASRSSYEQYF
TRBJ1-6	TRBV10-3	.	CAISVEDGGNSPLHF
TRBJ2-5	TRBV4-1	few	CASSQSGGQETQYF
TRBJ2-7	TRBV9	once	CASSPREGGGLYEQYF